The 18 T cell receptor beta chains below come from one sample, sequenced in a study of neurological immune-mediated disorders. Time point in this sample: longitudinal time-point 3. TCRdb analysed the 5' RACE reads with MiXCR anew, one entry per CDR3 protein. The sample contains around 51,000 distinct CDR3 sequences, 9.5% to 15% of which appear only once. What was sequenced was PBMCs. These receptors all come from a male donor with HTLV-1-associated myelopathy (HAM/TSP).

This clonotype has ten or more counts. The V and J genes are TRBV9 and TRBJ2-3, with a tentative D call TRBD2 (5 bases). Looked up from germline, CDR1 is SGDLS and CDR2 is YYNGEE. Trimming pared 0 bases from V and 9 bases from J, leaving 8 bases between. This CDR3 region has 12 residues. The CDR3 sequence: CASSVELETQYF. CDR3 sequence (DNA): TGTGCCAGCAGCGTAGAACTAGAGACGCAGTATTTT.

This clonotype has a count of ten or more. The genes are TRBV28 and TRBJ1-3; D gene unclear. This CDR3 comprises 15 residues. The V gene's germline CDR1 is MDHEN and CDR2 SYDVKM. V shed 2 bases and J shed 4 bases, with 12 bases lying between them. The CDR3 nucleotides are TGTGCCAGCAGTTTACGGTTCAACGTGGGAAACACCATATATTTT. It encodes CASSLRFNVGNTIYF.

The table lists this clonotype with many counts. J is TRBJ2-7 and V is TRBV2; D call uncertain. The CDR3 loop spans 14 amino acids. Germline CDR1 is SNHLY and CDR2 is FYNNEI. V was shortened by 7 bases and J by 1 base, with 14 bases between the two germline ends. The CDR3 loop is CASTEDRWSYEQYF. CDR3 in DNA: TGTGCCAGCACCGAGGACCGGTGGTCCTACGAGCAGTACTTC. The complete variable domain, with remaining parts taken from reference TRBV2 and TRBJ2-7, reads EPEVTQTPSHQVTQMGQEVILRCVPISNHLYFYWYRQILGQKVEFLVSFYNNEISEKSEIFDDQFSVERPDGSNFTLKIRSTKLEDSAMYFCASTEDRWSYEQYFGPGTRLTVT.

The sample holds many counts of this clonotype. This rearrangement joins TRBV7-9 to TRBJ2-7; 8 nucleotides agree with TRBD1. V was clipped by 5 bases and J by 3 bases; unmatched bases: 9. Per germline, CDR1 SEHNR and CDR2 FQNEAQ (reference sequence). The CDR3 is 15 residues long. Written as DNA, the CDR3 is TGTGCCAGCAGCGGAGGGCAGGGGGCAAACTACGAGCAGTACTTC. Amino acid sequence: CASSGGQGANYEQYF.

This clonotype was found many times. V usage is TRBV28 and J usage is TRBJ2-1; 8 bases line up with TRBD2. The CDR3 consists of 17 residues. With V trimmed by 4 bases and J by 4 bases, 12 bases remained unmatched. Germline CDR1 and CDR2: MDHEN and SYDVKM. The CDR3 coding sequence is TGTGCCAGCAGTTACCCCCTCGATAGCGGGATTTACAATGAGCAGTTCTTC. Amino acids: CASSYPLDSGIYNEQFF.

This clonotype has at least ten counts. V is TRBV5-6 and J is TRBJ2-3; no definite D call. The length of the CDR3 is 14 residues. Germline CDR1 and CDR2: SGHDT and YYEEEE. V shed 4 bases and J shed 2 bases, with 11 bases lying between them. CDR3 protein: CASSIPVSTDTQYF. DNA of the CDR3: TGTGCCAGCAGCATCCCGGTTTCCACAGATACGCAGTATTTT.

By its share, this clonotype is medium-sized. The DNA for the CDR3 is TGTGCCAGCAGTTCGAGACCTCCGGGACAGGGCTACGAGCAGTACTTC. Protein: CASSSRPPGQGYEQYF. This chain joins TRBV27 and TRBJ2-7; 9 nucleotides line up with TRBD1. CDR1 and CDR2 from the germline V gene are MNHEY and SMNVEV (reference sequence). The V and J ends lost 4 bases and 3 bases, in that order; junction bases with no gene match: 10. This CDR3 region has 16 residues.

This clonotype was seen ten or more times. The chain links TRBV7-2 to TRBJ2-3; no clear D. CDR1 and CDR2 from the germline V gene are SGHTA and FQGNSA. The CDR3 totals 13 residues. With 1 base removed from V and 3 bases from J, the gap between germline ends came to 5 bases. The CDR3 reads CASSLVFTDTQYF. The DNA for the CDR3 is TGTGCCAGCAGCTTAGTTTTTACAGATACGCAGTATTTT.

This clonotype is labeled as medium-sized. The rearrangement joins TRBV20-1 to TRBJ2-5; D is undetermined. CDR3 length: 15 amino acids. Germline-derived CDR1 and CDR2 are DFQATT and SNEGSKA (reference sequence). Between the trimmed V and J ends, which lost 0 bases and 5 bases, there was a span of 16 bases. CDR3 amino acids: CSAREKISLLETQYF. The CDR3 DNA sequence: TGCAGTGCTAGAGAGAAGATCAGCCTCCTGGAGACCCAGTACTTC.

This clonotype was observed a handful of times. The V gene is TRBV29-1, the J gene TRBJ2-1; 7 positions agree with TRBD2. With V trimmed by 6 bases and J by 6 bases, 2 bases remained unmatched. The germline gives CDR1 SQVTM, CDR2 ANQGSEA. The CDR3 extends over 11 amino acids. CDR3 in DNA: TGCAGCGTGGGACTATCCAATGAGCAGTTCTTC. Amino acids: CSVGLSNEQFF.

This clonotype showed up many times. The chain employs TRBV20-1 and TRBJ2-1; TRBD1 is a possible D gene (6 bases). CDR1 is DFQATT, CDR2 SNEGSKA, per germline (reference sequence). V gave up 6 bases and J gave up 4 bases, with 10 bases separating them. The CDR3 has 12 amino acids. The CDR3 reads CSAIQGYNEQFF. CDR3 bases: TGCAGTGCCATACAGGGATACAATGAGCAGTTCTTC.

This clonotype has ten or more counts. The chain uses TRBV27 and TRBJ2-6, with D unresolved. Trimming stripped 7 bases from V and 1 base from J, with 8 bases between. CDR3 size: 14 residues. Germline V lookup: CDR1 MNHEY, CDR2 SMNVEV (reference sequence). CDR3 bases: TGTGCCAGCACCAAGAGGTCTGGGGCCAACGTCCTGACTTTC. As protein: CASTKRSGANVLTF.

The table lists this clonotype with a few counts. The chain recombines TRBV10-3 with TRBJ1-2, with a tentative D call TRBD1 (6 bases). This CDR3 region has 12 residues. V shed 8 bases and J shed 2 bases, with 9 bases lying between them. Germline V gene sequence: CDR1 ENHRY, CDR2 SYGVKD. The CDR3 bases are TGTGCCATCGCACAGGGAAACTATGGCTACACCTTC. This sequence encodes CAIAQGNYGYTF.

This clonotype was seen at least ten times. The rearrangement joins TRBV11-1 to TRBJ1-2; D unresolved. Germline V CDR1 and CDR2: SGHAT, FQDESV (reference sequence). V was trimmed by 4 bases and J by 4 bases, leaving 10 bases between them. The CDR3 covers 13 residues. CDR3: CASSYGGSYGYTF. In nucleotides, the CDR3 is TGTGCCAGCAGCTATGGCGGCAGCTATGGCTACACCTTC.

There are many counts of this clonotype. The chain carries TRBV28 and TRBJ2-4, with 10 bases matching TRBD2. CDR3 size: 18 residues. V gave up 7 bases and J gave up 0 bases; unmatched junction bases: 12. CDR1 and CDR2 (germline): MDHEN, SYDVKM. CDR3 nucleotides: TGTGCCAGCACCGCTCGGGGTAGCGGGAGGATAGCCAAAAACATTCAGTACTTC. Translating it yields CASTARGSGRIAKNIQYF.

This clonotype was recorded at least ten times. The chain has TRBV6-5 and TRBJ1-3; TRBD1 might be the D (5 bases). CDR3 length: 16 residues. The germline V and J ends were trimmed by 6 bases and 2 bases, with 17 bases remaining between them. Germline CDR1 is MNHEY and CDR2 is SVGAGI. The CDR3 spells CASSAGLPGAGNTIYF. The CDR3 DNA reads as TGTGCCAGCAGCGCAGGGCTACCTGGGGCTGGAAACACCATATATTTT.

This clonotype was counted many times. This rearrangement joins TRBV27 to TRBJ2-1; D tentatively reads TRBD1 or TRBD2 (6 bases each). Deletions cut 5 bases from V and 5 bases from J, with 10 bases between. The CDR3 has 13 amino acids. Looked up from germline, CDR1 is MNHEY and CDR2 is SMNVEV (reference sequence). Written as DNA, the CDR3 is TGTGCCAGCAGTCGGGGGCGCCACAATGAGCAGTTCTTC. Translation: CASSRGRHNEQFF.

V is TRBV27 and J is TRBJ2-5, with D tentatively TRBD1 or TRBD2 (5 bases each). The CDR3 is 14 amino acids. With 1 base removed from V and 5 bases from J, the gap between germline ends came to 11 bases. Germline V lookup: CDR1 MNHEY, CDR2 SMNVEV (reference sequence). CDR3 sequence reads: CASSLFSEGETQYF. The CDR3, as DNA: TGTGCCAGCAGTTTATTCAGCGAGGGGGAGACCCAGTACTTC.